A single sample is the source of the 4 T cell receptor beta chains below, sequenced in a study of T cells after posttransplantation cyclophosphamide. Sequencing used immunoSEQ multiplex PCR; TCRdb keeps in-frame clones, though not all of them. This sample carries about 5,000 clones, approximately 75% of them seen once, and the ten largest clones take 34%. A marrow graft followed busulfan-fludarabine conditioning, with cyclophosphamide on days +3 and +4. The sample in question was PBMCs, obtained after allogeneic stem cell transplant with posttransplant cyclophosphamide. The source of these receptors is a male patient aged 55-69 years who received an allogeneic stem cell transplant from an unrelated donor, was CMV-positive, and had no GVHD. A subset of T cells may come from the graft donor.

V and J are TRBV6-1 and TRBJ1-1; D may be TRBD1 (6 bases). Deletions cut 8 bases from V and 0 bases from J, with 13 bases between. CDR3 size: 14 residues. Germline lookup yields CDR1 MNHNS and CDR2 SASEGT. The CDR3 loop reads CASDTGHLNTEAFF. The CDR3 nucleotides read TGTGCCAGCGATACGGGACATTTGAACACTGAAGCTTTCTTT.

CDR3: CATRREGMSYNSPLHF. CDR3 bases: TGTGCCACCCGACGGGAGGGGATGTCCTATAATTCACCCCTCCACTTT. The chain employs TRBV27 and TRBJ1-6; D might be TRBD1 (5 bases). Germline CDR1 MNHEY, CDR2 SMNVEV (reference sequence). This CDR3 contains 16 residues. Trimming removed 10 bases from V and 1 base from J, with 17 bases in between.

This chain connects TRBV7-6 to TRBJ2-5; D perhaps matches TRBD1 (6 bases). This CDR3 has 14 amino acids. Looked up from germline, CDR1 is SGHVS and CDR2 is FNYEAQ. Between the trimmed V and J ends, which lost 5 bases and 4 bases, there was a span of 14 bases. For the CDR3, the DNA is TGTGCCAGCAGCCTGCAGGGGCCCCCAGAGACCCAGTACTTC. Translation gives CASSLQGPPETQYF.

This clone was picked up a small number of times. The rearrangement uses TRBV28 and TRBJ2-2, with a possible D match to TRBD1 (6 bases). V gave up 3 bases and J gave up 4 bases, with 9 bases separating them. Germline values: CDR1 MDHEN, CDR2 SYDVKM. This CDR3 is built from 14 residues. CDR3: CASSFQGSTGELFF. The CDR3 nucleotides read TGTGCCAGCAGTTTTCAGGGGAGCACCGGGGAGCTGTTTTTT.